Sequencing of this T cell receptor beta chain was carried out in a study of blood T cell repertoires in COVID-19. For the study at large: Both acute and convalescent COVID-19 samples were obtained from the United States, Italy and Spain. Sample material is recorded as cDNA or gDNA derived from T cells, B-cell-depleted T cells, or PBMCs.

Assay: immunoSEQ multiplex PCR; the TCRdb copy retains only in-frame clones and omits some. The repertoire has approximately 240,000 clones, 86% of them found once; the top ten carry roughly 3%. The CDR3 sequence is 13 residues long. CDR1 is MNHEY, CDR2 SVGAGI, per germline. After removal of 2 bases from V and 9 bases from J, the junction contained 3 bases not matched to a gene. The chain joins TRBV6-5 to TRBJ1-4; TRBD1 matches at 7 bases. Material: peripheral blood. This TCR was sampled from a woman aged 25-40 years who had recovered from COVID-19. CDR3 sequence (DNA): TGTGCCAGCAGTTACGAGGGACAGCAAAAACTGTTTTTT. Protein sequence: CASSYEGQQKLFF.